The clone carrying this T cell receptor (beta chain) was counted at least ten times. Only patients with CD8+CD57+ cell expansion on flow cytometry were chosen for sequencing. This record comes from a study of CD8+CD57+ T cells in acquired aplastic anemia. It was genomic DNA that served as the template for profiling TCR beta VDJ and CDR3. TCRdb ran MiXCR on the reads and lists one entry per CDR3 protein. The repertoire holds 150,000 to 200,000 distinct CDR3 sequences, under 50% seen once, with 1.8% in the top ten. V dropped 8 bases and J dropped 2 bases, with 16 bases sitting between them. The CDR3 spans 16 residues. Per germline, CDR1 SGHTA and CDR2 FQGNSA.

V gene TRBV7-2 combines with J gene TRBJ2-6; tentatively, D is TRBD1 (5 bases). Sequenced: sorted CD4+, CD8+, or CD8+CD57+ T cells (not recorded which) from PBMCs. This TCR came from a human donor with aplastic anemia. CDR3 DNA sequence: TGTGCCAGCCGTATTTTGGGGCGGACTGGGGCCAACGTCCTGACTTTC. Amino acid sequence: CASRILGRTGANVLTF.